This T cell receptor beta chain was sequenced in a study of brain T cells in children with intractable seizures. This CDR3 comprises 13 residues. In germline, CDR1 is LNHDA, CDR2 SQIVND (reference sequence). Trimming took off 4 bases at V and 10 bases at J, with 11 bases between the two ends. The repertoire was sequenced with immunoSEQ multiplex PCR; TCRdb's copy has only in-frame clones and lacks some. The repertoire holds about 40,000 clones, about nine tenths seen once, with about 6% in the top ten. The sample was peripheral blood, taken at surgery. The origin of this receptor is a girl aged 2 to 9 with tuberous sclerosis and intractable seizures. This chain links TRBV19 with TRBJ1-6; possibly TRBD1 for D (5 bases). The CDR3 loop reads CASSTGTGSPLHF. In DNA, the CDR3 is TGTGCCAGTAGTACCGGGACCGGATCACCCCTCCACTTT.